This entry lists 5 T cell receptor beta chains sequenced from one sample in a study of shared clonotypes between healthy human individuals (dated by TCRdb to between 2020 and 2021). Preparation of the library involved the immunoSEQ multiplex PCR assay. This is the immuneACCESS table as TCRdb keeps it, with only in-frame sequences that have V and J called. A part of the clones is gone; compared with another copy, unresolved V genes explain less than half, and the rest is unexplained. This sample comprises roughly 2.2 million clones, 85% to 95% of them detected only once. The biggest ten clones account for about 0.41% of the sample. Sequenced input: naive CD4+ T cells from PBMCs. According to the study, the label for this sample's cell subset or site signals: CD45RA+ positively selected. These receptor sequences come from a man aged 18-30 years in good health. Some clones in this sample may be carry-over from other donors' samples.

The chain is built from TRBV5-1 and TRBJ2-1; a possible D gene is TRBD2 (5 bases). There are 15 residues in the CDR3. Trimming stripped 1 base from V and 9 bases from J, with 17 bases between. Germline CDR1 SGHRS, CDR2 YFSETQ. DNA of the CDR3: TGCGCCAGCAGCTTGAGGCTAGCCTACGTTGGTGAGCAGTTCTTC. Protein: CASSLRLAYVGEQFF.

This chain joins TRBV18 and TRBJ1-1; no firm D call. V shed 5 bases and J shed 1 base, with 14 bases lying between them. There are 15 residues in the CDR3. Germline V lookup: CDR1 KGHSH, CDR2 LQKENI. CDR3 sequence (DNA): TGTGCCAGCTCAATGGGCGGATTAAAGAACACTGAAGCTTTCTTT. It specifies CASSMGGLKNTEAFF.

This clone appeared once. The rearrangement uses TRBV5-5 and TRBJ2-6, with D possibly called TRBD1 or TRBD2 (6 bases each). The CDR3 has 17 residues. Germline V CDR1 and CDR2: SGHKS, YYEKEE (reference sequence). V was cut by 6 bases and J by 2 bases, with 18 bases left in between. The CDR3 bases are TGTGCCAGCACCTCACTCCCGGGGGCTACTGGGGCCAACGTCCTGACTTTC. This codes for CASTSLPGATGANVLTF.

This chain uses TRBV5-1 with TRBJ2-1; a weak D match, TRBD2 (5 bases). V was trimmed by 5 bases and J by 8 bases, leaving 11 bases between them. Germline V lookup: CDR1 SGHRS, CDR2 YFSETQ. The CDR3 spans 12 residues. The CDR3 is CASRSGSDEQFF. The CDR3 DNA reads TGCGCCAGCAGGAGCGGAAGCGATGAGCAGTTCTTC.

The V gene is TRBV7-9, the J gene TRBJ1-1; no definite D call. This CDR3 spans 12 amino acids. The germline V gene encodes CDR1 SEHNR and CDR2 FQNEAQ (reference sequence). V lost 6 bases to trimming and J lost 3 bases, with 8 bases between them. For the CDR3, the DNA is TGTGCCAGCAGTGGGCGTCACACTGAAGCTTTCTTT. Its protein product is CASSGRHTEAFF.